The 9 T cell receptor beta chains presented below share a single source sample, sequenced in a study of identifying expanded T cells in peripheral blood. The protocol was immunoSEQ multiplex PCR, while the TCRdb copy is restricted to in-frame clones and leaves out a portion. The sample includes around 60,000 clones, over 80% of them seen just once. The sequencing sample was made of blood. These receptors were obtained from a person aged 18-70 years in good health.

This clone has more than one count but fewer than ten. V and J are TRBV6-6 and TRBJ1-2; the D is unclear. CDR1 is MNHNY and CDR2 is SVGAGI in the germline V gene (reference sequence). Trimming stripped 10 bases from V and 7 bases from J, with 19 bases between. The CDR3 sequence is 13 residues long. CDR3: CATRPGISFGYTF. Written as DNA, the CDR3 is TGTGCCACCAGACCGGGGATCTCTTTTGGCTACACCTTC.

V gene TRBV18 combines with J gene TRBJ2-7; possible D gene TRBD2, 5 bases. V was cut by 4 bases and J by 3 bases, with 10 bases left in between. CDR3 size: 13 residues. CDR1 and CDR2 (germline): KGHSH, LQKENI. The CDR3 region is CASSLNRGYEQYF. CDR3 nucleotide sequence: TGTGCCAGCTCACTCAACCGGGGCTACGAGCAGTACTTC. Variable domain in full (rest from reference TRBV18 and TRBJ2-7): NAGVMQNPRHLVRRRGQEARLRCSPMKGHSHVYWYRQLPEEGLKFMVYLQKENIIDESGMPKERFSAEFPKEGPSILRIQQVVRGDSAAYFCASSLNRGYEQYFGPGTRLTVT.

The V gene is TRBV6-1, the J gene TRBJ2-7, with TRBD1 identical over 8 bases. The CDR3 runs to 13 residues. Trimming at V came to 6 bases and at J to 5 bases, leaving 6 bases not matched to a gene. Germline V lookup: CDR1 MNHNS, CDR2 SASEGT. This CDR3 is CASRHGQGHEQYV. As DNA, the CDR3 is TGTGCCAGCAGACACGGACAGGGACACGAGCAGTACGTC.

This clone was recorded a few times. The chain has TRBV5-6 and TRBJ1-2; unclear D gene. V lost 7 bases to trimming and J lost 5 bases, with 21 bases between them. The germline V gene encodes CDR1 SGHDT and CDR2 YYEEEE. The CDR3 is 15 amino acids. CDR3 DNA sequence: TGTGCCAGCGTCCTCCTCTTGAGGGTAGAATATGGCTACACCTTC. Its translation is CASVLLLRVEYGYTF.

A few counts support this clone. The rearrangement links TRBV27 to TRBJ1-5; a possible D gene is TRBD1 (6 bases). Germline V CDR1 and CDR2: MNHEY, SMNVEV (reference sequence). V lost 5 bases and J 4 bases, leaving 12 bases between the germline ends. The CDR3 consists of 14 residues. CDR3 bases: TGTGCCAGCAGTCGCGGACAGCCTAATCAGCCCCAGCATTTT. As protein: CASSRGQPNQPQHF.

The chain recombines TRBV21-1 with TRBJ2-7; TRBD1, the table's D call, lacks a check against the DNA. TRBV21-1 is a pseudogene segment. There are 22 residues in the CDR3. For the CDR3, the DNA is TGTGCCAGCAGCAAAGTGGGGATATGGCCGCGACTTAGGGAGACAGGGAAGTACGAGCAGTACGTC. Translating gives CASSKVGIWPRLRETGKYEQYV.

This rearrangement joins TRBV6-4 to TRBJ2-3; TRBD1 or TRBD2 may be the D gene (5 bases each). The CDR3 has 16 residues. Looked up from germline, CDR1 is MRHNA and CDR2 is SNTAGT. Deletions cut 2 bases from V and 5 bases from J, with 17 bases between. The CDR3 is CASSDRGWGPEDTQYF. CDR3 DNA sequence: TGTGCCAGCAGTGACCGAGGGTGGGGCCCGGAAGATACGCAGTATTTT.

This sequence joins TRBV13 and TRBJ1-1, with TRBD1 matching over 10 bases. Trimming removed 5 bases from V and 8 bases from J; junction bases left unmatched: 11. CDR1 PRHDT and CDR2 FYEKMQ come from the germline V gene (reference sequence). The CDR3 extends over 15 amino acids. The CDR3 DNA is TGTGCCAGCAGCCTAGCAAACGACAGGGGGCGGGAAGCTTTCTTT. This codes for CASSLANDRGREAFF.

V and J are TRBV10-2 and TRBJ2-2; D uncertain. This CDR3 comprises 14 residues. Germline V CDR1 and CDR2: WSHSY, SAAADI. The ends were cut back, 6 bases at V and 0 bases at J, with 8 bases in the middle. CDR3 protein: CASSQAPNTGELFF. CDR3 nucleotide sequence: TGCGCCAGCAGCCAGGCTCCGAACACCGGGGAGCTGTTTTTT.